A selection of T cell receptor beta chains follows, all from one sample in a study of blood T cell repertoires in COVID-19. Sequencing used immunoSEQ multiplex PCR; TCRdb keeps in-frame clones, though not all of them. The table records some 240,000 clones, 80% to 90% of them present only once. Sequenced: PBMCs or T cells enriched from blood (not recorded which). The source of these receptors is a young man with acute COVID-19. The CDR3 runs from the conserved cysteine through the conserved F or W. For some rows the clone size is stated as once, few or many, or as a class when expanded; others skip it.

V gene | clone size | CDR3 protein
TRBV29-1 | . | CSGDRGLGTEAFF
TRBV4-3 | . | CASSQNLAGVILDTQYF
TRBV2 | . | CASSRRVGEKLFF
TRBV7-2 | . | CASSPTHRPSGNTQYF
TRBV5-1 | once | CASSPTSGPSTDTQYF
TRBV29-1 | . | CSVEDRMNTEAFF
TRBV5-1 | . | CASSLAGGDHEKLFF
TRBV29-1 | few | CSVVEREGGQAFF
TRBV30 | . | CAWSVGGGADTQYF
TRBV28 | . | CASRQVNQPQHF
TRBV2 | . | CASSLERGYTF
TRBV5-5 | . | CASSRAGTGHSPLHF
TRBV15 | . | CATAAEVETQYF
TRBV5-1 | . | CASSLTGRDTEAFF
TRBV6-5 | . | CASSSPRGNTEAFF
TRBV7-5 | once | CVRSSKSKNTDTQYF
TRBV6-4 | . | CASSSTGGTDTQYF
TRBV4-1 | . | CASSLLLVGGGNQPQHF
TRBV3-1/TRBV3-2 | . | CASSQTTTNNSYNEQFF
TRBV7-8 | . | CASSRGQGRTNYGYTF
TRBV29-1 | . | CSFWGGRSTEAFF
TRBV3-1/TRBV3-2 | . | CASSEVNRGKAFF
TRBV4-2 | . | CASSQAGRPGGTF
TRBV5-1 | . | CASRGDGVYNSPLHF
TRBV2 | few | CASYGTGGKGYTF
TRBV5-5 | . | CASSLDLNTEAFF
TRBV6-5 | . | CASRKGVSGANVLTF
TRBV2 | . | CASRAGTERYGYTF
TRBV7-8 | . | CASSLPQGGHTGELFF
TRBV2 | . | CATSEGGNRGDTQYF
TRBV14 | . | CASSQDIGRASNYGYTF
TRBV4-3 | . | CASSQDLAGGYSEKLFF
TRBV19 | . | CASTPGTPGGNSNQPQHF
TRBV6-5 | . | CASGRTDSLTDTQYF
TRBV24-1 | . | CATRGGPNTGELFF
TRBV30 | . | CACPAGGSTDTQYF
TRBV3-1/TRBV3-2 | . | CASSLKGGGREAFF
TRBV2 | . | CARRETGYNEQFF
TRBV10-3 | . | CAISAGLAGGGGTDTQYF
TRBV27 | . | CASRDISTGGYGYTF
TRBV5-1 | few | CASSLGQPYNEQFF
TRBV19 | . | CASSIRQQGAVYGYTF